This is a list of T cell receptor beta chains from one sample in a study of vaccination and CD4 T cells after COVID-19. MiXCR was run by TCRdb on the PCR reads, yielding one entry per CDR3 protein. The repertoire holds about 16,000 distinct CDR3 sequences, with 45% to 65% as singletons. The antigens for these receptors are not known. This sample comprised CD4+ T cells from blood, cultured in vitro, obtained before SARS-CoV-2 vaccination. The source is a human donor who had recovered from COVID-19. Each CDR3 is given with its conserved first and last residue. Fields, in order: clone size, J gene, V gene, D gene, CDR3 DNA, CDR3 protein. D genes are given only for firm matches. Not all rows give a size; the values are once, few, many and, for expanded clones, a class.

abundance: few; j_gene: TRBJ2-5; v_gene: TRBV2; d_gene: NA; CDR3nt: TGTGCCAGCAGTGTCGGAGAGACCCAGTACTTC; CDR3aa: CASSVGETQYF
abundance: NA; j_gene: TRBJ2-5; v_gene: TRBV6-1; d_gene: TRBD2; CDR3nt: TGTGCCAGCGGGTCGGCGGGAGGCTACGCGTACTTC; CDR3aa: CASGSAGGYAYF
abundance: NA; j_gene: TRBJ2-1; v_gene: TRBV9; d_gene: NA; CDR3nt: TGTGCCAGCTCATACAGCTCCTACAATGAGCAGTTCTTC; CDR3aa: CASSYSSYNEQFF
abundance: NA; j_gene: TRBJ1-2; v_gene: TRBV5-1; d_gene: TRBD1; CDR3nt: TGCGCCAGCAGCTCGTTCATGGGACAGGATGGCTACACCTTC; CDR3aa: CASSSFMGQDGYTF
abundance: NA; j_gene: TRBJ2-5; v_gene: TRBV27; d_gene: NA; CDR3nt: TGTGCCAGCAGCACTACCGGGGCGTTACAAGAGACCCAGTACTTC; CDR3aa: CASSTTGALQETQYF
abundance: few; j_gene: TRBJ1-5; v_gene: TRBV6-5; d_gene: NA; CDR3nt: TGTGCCAGCAGTTACTCCTACAGGGCATTCCAGCATTTT; CDR3aa: CASSYSYRAFQHF
abundance: NA; j_gene: TRBJ2-7; v_gene: TRBV7-9; d_gene: TRBD1; CDR3nt: TGTGCCAGCAGCCTAGACGGACAGGGTAGGGACGAGCAGTACTTC; CDR3aa: CASSLDGQGRDEQYF
abundance: NA; j_gene: TRBJ2-1; v_gene: TRBV24-1; d_gene: NA; CDR3nt: TGTGCCACCAGTGATACTCCGACTGTGGGCGGTGAGCAGTTCTTC; CDR3aa: CATSDTPTVGGEQFF
abundance: once; j_gene: TRBJ2-1; v_gene: TRBV6-5; d_gene: NA; CDR3nt: TGTGCCAGCAGTTACTGCTCCAGGCTTGGTGTGTGCAATGAGCAGTTCTTC; CDR3aa: CASSYCSRLGVCNEQFF
abundance: few; j_gene: TRBJ2-3; v_gene: TRBV20-1; d_gene: NA; CDR3nt: TGCAGTGCGGCCCGGGATACGCAGTATTTT; CDR3aa: CSAARDTQYF
abundance: NA; j_gene: TRBJ1-2; v_gene: TRBV6-1; d_gene: NA; CDR3nt: TGTGCCAGCACCTCCGGGGAAGGGTACTATGGCTACACCTTC; CDR3aa: CASTSGEGYYGYTF
abundance: NA; j_gene: TRBJ2-1; v_gene: TRBV20-1; d_gene: TRBD2; CDR3nt: TGCAGTGCTCTACGGCCAGCGGGAGAACCCTACAATGAGCAGTTCTTC; CDR3aa: CSALRPAGEPYNEQFF
abundance: NA; j_gene: TRBJ1-5; v_gene: TRBV4-3; d_gene: NA; CDR3nt: TGCGCCAGCAGCCAATCTACAGTTCAGCCCCAGCATTTT; CDR3aa: CASSQSTVQPQHF
abundance: NA; j_gene: TRBJ1-6; v_gene: TRBV28; d_gene: TRBD1; CDR3nt: TGTGCCAGTACCACAGGGGACTCACCCCTCCACTTT; CDR3aa: CASTTGDSPLHF
abundance: NA; j_gene: TRBJ2-3; v_gene: TRBV2; d_gene: TRBD2; CDR3nt: TGTGCCAGCCGAACTAGCGGGGGCACAGATACGCAGTATTTT; CDR3aa: CASRTSGGTDTQYF
abundance: NA; j_gene: TRBJ1-1; v_gene: TRBV11-3; d_gene: TRBD1; CDR3nt: TGTGCCAGCAGCTTACAGGGGGAGAACACTGAAGCTTTCTTT; CDR3aa: CASSLQGENTEAFF
abundance: few; j_gene: TRBJ2-5; v_gene: TRBV24-1; d_gene: NA; CDR3nt: TGTGCCACCAGTGCCTCCCCCGTCCCCACGGAGACCCAGTACTTC; CDR3aa: CATSASPVPTETQYF
abundance: NA; j_gene: TRBJ2-5; v_gene: TRBV7-9; d_gene: NA; CDR3nt: TGTGCCAGCAGCTTCCAGGTCGTCTGGGTACAAGAGACCCAGTACTTC; CDR3aa: CASSFQVVWVQETQYF
abundance: NA; j_gene: TRBJ2-7; v_gene: TRBV19; d_gene: NA; CDR3nt: TGTGCCAGTAGTATCAGGGCAGGGGAGTCCGAGCAGTACTTC; CDR3aa: CASSIRAGESEQYF
abundance: NA; j_gene: TRBJ2-5; v_gene: TRBV6-1; d_gene: NA; CDR3nt: TGTGCCATCAGTACCCAAGAGACCCAGTACTTC; CDR3aa: CAISTQETQYF
abundance: NA; j_gene: TRBJ2-7; v_gene: TRBV28; d_gene: TRBD2; CDR3nt: TGTGCCCGCCAGCGGGAGGGCCTCCCCTGTTGGCCAGAGCAGTACTTC; CDR3aa: CARQREGLPCWPEQYF
abundance: NA; j_gene: TRBJ1-1; v_gene: TRBV20-1; d_gene: NA; CDR3nt: TGCAGTGCCCTAAGGGGCCACACGGCGAACACTGAAGCTTTCTTT; CDR3aa: CSALRGHTANTEAFF
abundance: few; j_gene: TRBJ2-3; v_gene: TRBV12-3/TRBV12-4; d_gene: NA; CDR3nt: TGTGCCAGCAGTTTATTCCCAGATACGCAGTATTTT; CDR3aa: CASSLFPDTQYF
abundance: NA; j_gene: TRBJ2-3; v_gene: TRBV6-2/TRBV6-3; d_gene: TRBD2; CDR3nt: TGTGCCAGCAGTTACTCGACTAGCAGTACGCAGTATTTT; CDR3aa: CASSYSTSSTQYF
abundance: few; j_gene: TRBJ2-5; v_gene: TRBV6-1; d_gene: TRBD1; CDR3nt: TGTGCCAGCAGTGAAGCTTACGACAGGGGAGAGACCCAGTACTTC; CDR3aa: CASSEAYDRGETQYF
abundance: few; j_gene: TRBJ1-2; v_gene: TRBV28; d_gene: NA; CDR3nt: TGTGCCAGCAGCTGGACTGGGCACTATGGCTACACCTTC; CDR3aa: CASSWTGHYGYTF
abundance: NA; j_gene: TRBJ2-1; v_gene: TRBV20-1; d_gene: TRBD2; CDR3nt: TGCAGTGCTAGAGCCCCCACGGGAGGGCCGAGGAATGAGCAGTTCTTC; CDR3aa: CSARAPTGGPRNEQFF
abundance: NA; j_gene: TRBJ1-2; v_gene: TRBV6-1; d_gene: NA; CDR3nt: TGTGCCAGCAGCGTTACCAGAGGGGGCTACACCTTC; CDR3aa: CASSVTRGGYTF
abundance: NA; j_gene: TRBJ2-7; v_gene: TRBV20-1; d_gene: NA; CDR3nt: TGCAGTGCTAGAGATGGCCAGGGAGGCTACGAGCAGTACTTC; CDR3aa: CSARDGQGGYEQYF
abundance: once; j_gene: TRBJ2-5; v_gene: TRBV29-1; d_gene: NA; CDR3nt: TGCAGCGTTGAAACCCGGCGGGGAGAGACCCAGTACTTC; CDR3aa: CSVETRRGETQYF
abundance: NA; j_gene: TRBJ2-2; v_gene: TRBV10-3; d_gene: NA; CDR3nt: TGTGCCATCAGTGAGTCAGGGAGACGGGGCGGGGAGCTGTTTTTT; CDR3aa: CAISESGRRGGELFF
abundance: once; j_gene: TRBJ2-5; v_gene: TRBV7-9; d_gene: TRBD1; CDR3nt: TGTACCACAACCCGGGACAGGGGTCAGATTCAAGAGACCCAGTACTTC; CDR3aa: CTTTRDRGQIQETQYF
abundance: NA; j_gene: TRBJ2-7; v_gene: TRBV20-1; d_gene: NA; CDR3nt: TGCAGTGCTAGAGCCCCGGGAGTTCGGGGATACGAGCAGTACTTC; CDR3aa: CSARAPGVRGYEQYF
abundance: few; j_gene: TRBJ1-1; v_gene: TRBV6-1; d_gene: NA; CDR3nt: TGTGCCAGCAGTGTTCTAGCGGAAGCTTTCTTT; CDR3aa: CASSVLAEAFF
abundance: few; j_gene: TRBJ2-5; v_gene: TRBV6-5; d_gene: NA; CDR3nt: TGTGCCAGCAGTTATTCTCCGGGATCACGAGGAGAGACCCAGTACTTC; CDR3aa: CASSYSPGSRGETQYF
abundance: NA; j_gene: TRBJ2-3; v_gene: TRBV7-6; d_gene: NA; CDR3nt: TGTGCCAGCAGCTTTGACCTTAGCACAGATACGCAGTATTTT; CDR3aa: CASSFDLSTDTQYF
abundance: NA; j_gene: TRBJ2-7; v_gene: TRBV19; d_gene: NA; CDR3nt: TGTGCCAGTGCTCGGACCCCCTCATCTTACGAGCAGTACTTC; CDR3aa: CASARTPSSYEQYF